These 17 T cell receptor beta chains were sequenced from one sample in a study of early T cells in non-severe SARS-CoV-2 infection. Each CDR3 protein is one row after TCRdb ran MiXCR on the 5' RACE reads. Of 85,000 to 100,000 distinct CDR3 sequences detected, about 13% appear once; the ten largest clones hold about 2.3%. The sequencing sample was made of whole blood. The receptors were gathered from an adult who was a healthcare worker with PCR-confirmed SARS-CoV-2 infection or an uninfected control (not recorded which).

This clonotype was counted many times. V and J are TRBV7-9 and TRBJ1-1, with D uncertain. V gave up 1 base and J gave up 4 bases, with 19 bases separating them. CDR1 and CDR2 from the germline V gene are SEHNR and FQNEAQ (reference sequence). The CDR3 is 17 amino acids. The CDR3 DNA reads as TGTGCCAGCAGCTTAGGAAATTTGAACAGCGATGGCACTGAAGCTTTCTTT. This translates into CASSLGNLNSDGTEAFF.

This clonotype was observed a few times. J is TRBJ2-1 and V is TRBV27, with 8 bases lining up with TRBD2. The CDR3 is 16 amino acids. Trimming cost V 0 bases and J 9 bases; bases outside gene matches: 10. In germline, CDR1 is MNHEY, CDR2 SMNVEV (reference sequence). The CDR3 reads CASSLSAGGISGEQFF. CDR3 bases: TGTGCCAGCAGTTTATCGGCGGGGGGAATAAGCGGTGAGCAGTTCTTC.

The chain uses TRBV2 and TRBJ1-4; tentative D call: TRBD1 (5 bases). The V and J ends lost 0 bases and 8 bases respectively, with 10 bases between them. The germline CDR1 and CDR2 sequences are SNHLY and FYNNEI. There are 14 residues in the CDR3. The CDR3 reads CASSEAQGGEKLFF. The CDR3 bases are TGTGCCAGCAGTGAAGCGCAGGGTGGAGAAAAACTGTTTTTT.

This clonotype was counted between two and nine times. CDR3 bases: TGCGCCAGCAGCTATGGACAGAATCGGAACACCGGGGAGCTGTTTTTT. It specifies CASSYGQNRNTGELFF. This chain joins TRBV5-1 and TRBJ2-2; TRBD1 might be the D (6 bases). Trimming stripped 3 bases from V and 1 base from J, with 13 bases between. Germline CDR1 and CDR2: SGHRS and YFSETQ. This CDR3 has 16 residues.

This chain links TRBV28 with TRBJ2-3; no firm D call. CDR1 is MDHEN, CDR2 SYDVKM, per germline. The CDR3 contains 15 residues. V was cut by 9 bases and J by 2 bases, with 18 bases left in between. CDR3 bases: TGTGCCAGTGGGTTATCAGGTTTACTCACAGATACGCAGTATTTT. Its protein is CASGLSGLLTDTQYF.

This clonotype was counted at least ten times. The rearrangement uses TRBV18 and TRBJ1-4; 9 nucleotides line up with TRBD1. The trim removed 4 bases at V and 5 bases at J, leaving 8 bases unmatched. In germline, CDR1 is KGHSH, CDR2 LQKENI. This CDR3 region has 16 residues. CDR3 in amino acids: CASSRAGQGQNEKLFF. As DNA, the CDR3 is TGTGCCAGCTCACGAGCCGGACAGGGGCAAAATGAAAAACTGTTTTTT.

The sample holds many counts of this clonotype. V usage is TRBV11-2 and J usage is TRBJ2-3, with D perhaps matching TRBD1 (5 bases). CDR1 is SGHAT, CDR2 FQNNGV, per germline. The length of the CDR3 is 17 residues. V lost 3 bases and J 2 bases, leaving 18 bases between the germline ends. As DNA, the CDR3 is TGTGCCAGCAGCTTTGCCGGTCTGGGGCACCTCACAGATACGCAGTATTTT. It yields the protein CASSFAGLGHLTDTQYF.

This chain joins TRBV11-2 and TRBJ2-7; 8 nucleotides line up with TRBD1. The germline V gene has CDR1 SGHAT and CDR2 FQNNGV. This CDR3 has 12 residues. The ends lost 5 bases at V and 6 bases at J; junction bases unmatched: 3. CDR3 in DNA: TGTGCCAGCAGCGCCGACAGGGGCGAGCAGTACTTC. This codes for CASSADRGEQYF.

There are many counts of this clonotype. This chain links TRBV24-1 with TRBJ2-3; TRBD2 aligns across 9 bases. Per germline, CDR1 KGHDR and CDR2 SFDVKD. The CDR3 sequence is 16 residues long. V was clipped by 4 bases and J by 1 base; unmatched bases: 5. The CDR3: CATSDSSGTGTDTQYF. The CDR3 DNA reads TGTGCCACCAGTGACTCTAGCGGGACTGGCACAGATACGCAGTATTTT.

J is TRBJ2-2 and V is TRBV10-3; D remains ambiguous. CDR1 is ENHRY and CDR2 is SYGVKD in the germline V gene. This CDR3 contains 13 residues. Trimming removed 6 bases from V and 5 bases from J, with 10 bases in between. The CDR3 DNA follows: TGTGCCATCAGCGGCATTTTTACCGGGGAGCTGTTTTTT. This sequence encodes CAISGIFTGELFF.

This clonotype was observed at least ten times. The rearrangement uses TRBV19 and TRBJ2-1; a weak D match, TRBD2 (6 bases). The CDR3 has 15 residues. Germline CDR1 and CDR2: LNHDA and SQIVND (reference sequence). The V and J ends lost 5 bases and 4 bases respectively, with 15 bases between them. The CDR3 nucleotides read TGTGCCAGTAGTTTAAGGGGAGGAGCGTACAATGAGCAGTTCTTC. Encoded protein: CASSLRGGAYNEQFF.

V gene TRBV6-2 or TRBV6-3 combines with J gene TRBJ1-1, with unresolved D. V was shortened by 6 bases and J by 1 base, with 6 bases between the two germline ends. The CDR3 totals 12 residues. Germline V gives CDR1 MNHEY, CDR2 SVGEGT. The CDR3 region has the DNA TGTGCCAGCAGAAGAGGGAACACTGAAGCTTTCTTT. It codes for CASRRGNTEAFF.

This clonotype was counted at least ten times. The chain has TRBV20-1 and TRBJ2-1; 12 bases are shared with TRBD2. The CDR3 is made up of 16 amino acids. The ends lost 8 bases at V and 8 bases at J; junction bases unmatched: 16. Germline CDR1 is DFQATT and CDR2 is SNEGSKA (reference sequence). CDR3 DNA sequence: TGCAGTCCCATCGGGCTAGCGGGGGGGAAGCGTGATGAGCAGTTCTTC. Amino acid sequence: CSPIGLAGGKRDEQFF.

This clonotype was detected ten times or more. Written as DNA, the CDR3 is TGCGCCAGCAGGGCGCGACAGGATAAAACAGATACGCAGTATTTT. Translated: CASRARQDKTDTQYF. The V gene is TRBV10-1, the J gene TRBJ2-3, with D tentatively TRBD1 (6 bases). The CDR3 runs 15 residues. Between the trimmed V and J ends, which lost 6 bases and 3 bases, there was a span of 16 bases. The germline gives CDR1 WNHNN, CDR2 SYGVQD (reference sequence).

This clonotype was seen repeatedly, ten times or more. CDR3 amino acids: CASSLRSGQGGKLFF. DNA of the CDR3: TGTGCCAGCAGCTTAAGGTCCGGACAGGGCGGAAAACTGTTTTTT. The chain employs TRBV7-8 and TRBJ1-4; 8 bases are a match to TRBD1. Germline lookup yields CDR1 SGHVS and CDR2 FQNEAQ. After removal of 2 bases from V and 10 bases from J, the junction contained 9 bases not matched to a gene. The CDR3 sequence is 15 residues long. The whole variable domain, filled in from reference TRBV7-8 and TRBJ1-4, reads GAGVSQSPRYKVAKRGQDVALRCDPISGHVSLFWYQQALGQGPEFLTYFQNEAQLDKSGLPSDRFFAERPEGSVSTLKIQRTQQEDSAVYLCASSLRSGQGGKLFFGSGTQLSVL.

The chain recombines TRBV6-6 with TRBJ1-2; possible D gene TRBD1, 6 bases. Germline assignment: CDR1 MNHNY and CDR2 SVGAGI (reference sequence). This CDR3 has 15 residues. V lost 0 bases to trimming and J lost 6 bases, with 14 bases between them. DNA for the CDR3: TGTGCCAGCAGTTACTCTTGGGAGAAGGGGGATGGCTACACCTTC. Residues: CASSYSWEKGDGYTF.

This clonotype appeared many times. The V gene is TRBV29-1, the J gene TRBJ1-2, with D tentatively TRBD1 (5 bases). Trimming removed 5 bases from V and 1 base from J, with 11 bases in between. Germline V CDR1 and CDR2: SQVTM, ANQGSEA. The CDR3 contains 13 residues. Here the CDR3 reads CSVRDGLNYGYTF. As DNA, the CDR3 is TGCAGCGTTCGGGACGGACTTAACTATGGCTACACCTTC.